A selection of T cell receptor beta chains follows, all from one sample in a study of OX40 agonist ivuxolimab in advanced cancers. Clones were read by immunoSEQ multiplex PCR, and TCRdb kept only the in-frame ones, dropping some. The sample has about 100,000 clones, approximately 90% seen once; the top ten hold roughly 0.53%. Sequenced here: CD4+ or CD8+ T cells sorted from blood, sampled in a trial of the OX40 agonist ivuxolimab. These receptor sequences come from an adult with an advanced solid tumor such as melanoma, head and neck, liver or kidney cancer. Both conserved end residues are part of each CDR3. The order of the fields is J gene, V gene, D gene, clone size, CDR3 DNA, CDR3 protein. The D gene is left open where the match is weak. Not every row has a clone size; where given, it reads once, few, many or a size class.

TRBJ2-6	TRBV30	-	-	TGTGCCTGGGCCCCGGGACGGCGATTCTCTGGGGCCAACGTCCTGACTTTC	CAWAPGRRFSGANVLTF
TRBJ2-5	TRBV4-1	TRBD2	once	TGCGCCAGCAGCCCGGGACTAGCGGGAGGGTGGGAGACCCAGTACTTC	CASSPGLAGGWETQYF
TRBJ2-7	TRBV30	TRBD2	-	TGTGCCTGGAAAACTAGCGGGAGATATGTTGACTACGAGCAGTACTTC	CAWKTSGRYVDYEQYF
TRBJ2-7	TRBV9	TRBD1	-	TGTGCCAGCAGCGTGGGACAGGGGAACTACGAGCAGTACTTC	CASSVGQGNYEQYF
TRBJ2-1	TRBV19	-	-	TGTGCCAGTAGTATCGGGAGAGGGAATGAGCAGTTCTTC	CASSIGRGNEQFF
TRBJ1-3	TRBV27	TRBD1	few	TGTGCCAGCAGTTTCAGGACAGGGGGCTCCCACCCCTCTGGAAACACCATATATTTT	CASSFRTGGSHPSGNTIYF
TRBJ2-5	TRBV14	TRBD2	few	TGTGCCAGCAGCCTACCCTGGGGACTAGGGGAGGAGACCCAGTACTTC	CASSLPWGLGEETQYF
TRBJ1-2	TRBV5-4	-	-	TGTGCCAGCAGCTTGGATCCAAACTATGGCTACACCTTC	CASSLDPNYGYTF
TRBJ1-3	TRBV7-2	TRBD1	-	TGTGCCAGCAGTTCGGACAGGGGGCTAGGAAACACCATATATTTT	CASSSDRGLGNTIYF
TRBJ2-7	TRBV18	TRBD2	-	TGTGCCAGCTCACCACGGACTAGCGGAACCTACGAGCAGTACTTC	CASSPRTSGTYEQYF
TRBJ1-2	TRBV27	-	-	TGTGCCAGCAGTTCAACAGGAGTTGGCTATCAGTTTTATGGCTACACCTTC	CASSSTGVGYQFYGYTF
TRBJ2-1	TRBV6-5	-	-	TGTGCCAGCAGTACGGACTGGGGCAATGAGCAGTTCTTC	CASSTDWGNEQFF
TRBJ2-6	TRBV7-3	-	-	TGTGCCAGCAGGCCTAACTCTGGGGCCAACGTCCTGACTTTC	CASRPNSGANVLTF
TRBJ2-1	TRBV7-9	TRBD2	once	TGTGCCAGCAGCTTAGTTGGGACTAGCGGGAGTGGCAATGAGCAGTTCTTC	CASSLVGTSGSGNEQFF
TRBJ2-7	TRBV25-1	-	once	TGTGCCAGCAGTGCAGGCAGGTTAAGCTCCTACGAGCAGTACTTC	CASSAGRLSSYEQYF
TRBJ2-1	TRBV7-2	-	-	TGTGCCAGCGCCCCCTCTCACAATGAGCAGTTCTTC	CASAPSHNEQFF
TRBJ2-7	TRBV7-8	TRBD2	-	TGTGCCAGCAGCTTAGTCGAAGCGGGGACTAACTACGAGCAGTACTTC	CASSLVEAGTNYEQYF
TRBJ1-2	TRBV6-1	-	-	TGTGCCAGCAGACCCCCCGCGGGCCTTTACTATGGCTACACCTTC	CASRPPAGLYYGYTF
TRBJ2-2	TRBV7-9	-	-	TGTGCCAGCAGCTTAGGGACACCCGGGGAGCTGTTTTTT	CASSLGTPGELFF
TRBJ2-1	TRBV6-6	-	-	TGTGCCAGCAGTTACAGCATTGATAGCGGAAAGAATGAGCAGTTCTTC	CASSYSIDSGKNEQFF
TRBJ2-4	TRBV7-9	-	-	TGTGCCAGCAGCGTGGGGGCAGCTAACATTCAGTACTTC	CASSVGAANIQYF
TRBJ1-4	TRBV7-2	-	-	TGTGCCAGCAGCTTACGCAGGAATGAAAAACTGTTTTTT	CASSLRRNEKLFF